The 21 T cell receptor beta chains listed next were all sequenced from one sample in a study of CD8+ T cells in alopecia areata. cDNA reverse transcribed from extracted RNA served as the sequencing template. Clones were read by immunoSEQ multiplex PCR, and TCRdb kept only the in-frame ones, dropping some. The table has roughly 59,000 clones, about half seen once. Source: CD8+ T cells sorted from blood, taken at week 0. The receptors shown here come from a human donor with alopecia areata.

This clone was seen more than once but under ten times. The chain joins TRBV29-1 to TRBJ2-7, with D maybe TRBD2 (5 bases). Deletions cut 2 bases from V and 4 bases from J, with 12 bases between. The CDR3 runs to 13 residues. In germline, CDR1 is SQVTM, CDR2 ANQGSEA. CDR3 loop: CSVEFGNPYEQYF. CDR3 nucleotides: TGCAGCGTTGAATTCGGGAATCCATACGAGCAGTACTTC.

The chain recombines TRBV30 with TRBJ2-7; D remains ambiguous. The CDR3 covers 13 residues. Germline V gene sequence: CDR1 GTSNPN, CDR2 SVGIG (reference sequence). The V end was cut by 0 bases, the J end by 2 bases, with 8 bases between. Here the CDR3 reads CAWSVGFAYEQYF. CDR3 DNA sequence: TGTGCCTGGAGTGTAGGGTTTGCCTACGAGCAGTACTTC.

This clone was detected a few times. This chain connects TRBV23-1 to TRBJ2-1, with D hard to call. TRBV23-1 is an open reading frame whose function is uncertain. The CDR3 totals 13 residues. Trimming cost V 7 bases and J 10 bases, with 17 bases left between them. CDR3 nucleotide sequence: TGCGCCAGCAAAAGAAGATGGGGTGAGGAGCAGTTCTTC. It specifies CASKRRWGEEQFF.

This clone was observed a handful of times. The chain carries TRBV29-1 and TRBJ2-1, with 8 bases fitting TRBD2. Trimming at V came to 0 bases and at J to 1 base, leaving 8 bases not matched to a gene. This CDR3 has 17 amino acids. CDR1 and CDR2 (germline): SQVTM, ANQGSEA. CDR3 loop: CSVEDPGRGFSYNEQFF. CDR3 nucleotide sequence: TGCAGCGTTGAAGATCCCGGGAGGGGTTTTTCCTACAATGAGCAGTTCTTC.

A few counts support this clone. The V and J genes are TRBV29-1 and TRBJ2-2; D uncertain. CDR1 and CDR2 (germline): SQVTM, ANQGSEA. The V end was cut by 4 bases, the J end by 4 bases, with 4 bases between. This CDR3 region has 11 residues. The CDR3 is CSVVITGELFF. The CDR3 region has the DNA TGCAGCGTTGTTATCACCGGGGAGCTGTTTTTT.

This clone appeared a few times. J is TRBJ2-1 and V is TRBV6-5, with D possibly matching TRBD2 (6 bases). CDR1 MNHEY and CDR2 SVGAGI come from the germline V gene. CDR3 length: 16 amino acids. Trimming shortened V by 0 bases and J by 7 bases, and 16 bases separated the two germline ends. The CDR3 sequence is CASSYSAGKYRNEQFF. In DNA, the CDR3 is TGTGCCAGCAGTTACTCTGCGGGAAAATACAGAAATGAGCAGTTCTTC.

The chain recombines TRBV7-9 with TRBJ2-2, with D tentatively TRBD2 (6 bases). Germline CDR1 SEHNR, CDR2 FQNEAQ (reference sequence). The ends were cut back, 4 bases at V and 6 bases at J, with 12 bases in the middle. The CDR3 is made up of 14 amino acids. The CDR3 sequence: CASSSTAGPGELFF. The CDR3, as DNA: TGTGCCAGCAGCTCAACCGCGGGGCCCGGGGAGCTGTTTTTT.

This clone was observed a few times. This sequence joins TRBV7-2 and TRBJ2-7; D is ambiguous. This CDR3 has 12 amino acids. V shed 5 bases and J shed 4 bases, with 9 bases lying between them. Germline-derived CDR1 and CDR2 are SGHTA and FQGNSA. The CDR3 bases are TGTGCCAGCAGCACCTCCCCGTACGAGCAGTACTTC. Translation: CASSTSPYEQYF.

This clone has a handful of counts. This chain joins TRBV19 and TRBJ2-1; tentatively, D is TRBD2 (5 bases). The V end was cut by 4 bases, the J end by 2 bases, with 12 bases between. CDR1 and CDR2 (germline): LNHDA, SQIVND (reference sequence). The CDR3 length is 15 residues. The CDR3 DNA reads TGTGCCAGTAGTAGTGGACTTGGGACCTACAATGAGCAGTTCTTC. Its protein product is CASSSGLGTYNEQFF.

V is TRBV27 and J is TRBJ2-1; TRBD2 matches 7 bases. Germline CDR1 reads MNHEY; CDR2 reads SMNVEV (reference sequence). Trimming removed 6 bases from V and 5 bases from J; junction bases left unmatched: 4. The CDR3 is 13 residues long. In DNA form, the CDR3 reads TGTGCCAGCAGCCCGGGACTACACAATGAGCAGTTCTTC. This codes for CASSPGLHNEQFF.

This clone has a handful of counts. The CDR3 coding sequence is TGTGCCAGCCTGCTAGGAGTCGGGGAGCTGTTTTTT. Protein product: CASLLGVGELFF. The chain has TRBV6-6 and TRBJ2-2; no reliable D call. The length of the CDR3 is 12 residues. The germline CDR1 and CDR2 sequences are MNHNY and SVGAGI (reference sequence). The V gene lost 8 bases and the J gene lost 7 bases, with 11 bases spanning the gap.

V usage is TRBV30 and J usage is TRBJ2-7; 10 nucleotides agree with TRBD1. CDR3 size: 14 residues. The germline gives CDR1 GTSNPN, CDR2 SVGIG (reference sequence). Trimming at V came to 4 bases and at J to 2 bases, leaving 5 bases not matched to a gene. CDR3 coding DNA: TGTGCCTGGACTTCCGGACAGGGGGCCTACGAGCAGTACTTC. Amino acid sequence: CAWTSGQGAYEQYF.

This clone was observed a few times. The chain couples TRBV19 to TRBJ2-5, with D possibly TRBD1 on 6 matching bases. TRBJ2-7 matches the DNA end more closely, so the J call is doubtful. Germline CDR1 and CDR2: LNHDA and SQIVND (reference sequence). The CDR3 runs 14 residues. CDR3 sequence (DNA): TGTGCCAGTAGTATCACCCGATACAGGGACGAGCAGTACTTC. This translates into CASSITRYRDEQYF.

The CDR3 reads CASSHHLVARESGTDTQYF. The DNA of the CDR3 is TGTGCCAGCAGTCACCACTTAGTAGCGCGGGAGAGTGGCACAGATACGCAGTATTTT. The chain recombines TRBV4-2 with TRBJ2-3, with 7 nucleotides matching TRBD2. The CDR3 is made up of 19 amino acids. The V segment lost 6 bases and the J segment 1 base; nucleotides outside the gene matches: 19. CDR1 is LGHNA, CDR2 YNFKEQ, per germline.

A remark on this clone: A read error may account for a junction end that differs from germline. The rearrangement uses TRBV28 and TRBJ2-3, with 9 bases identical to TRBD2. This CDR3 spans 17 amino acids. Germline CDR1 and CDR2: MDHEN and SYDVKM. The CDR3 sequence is CASSFSASGTSTDMQYF. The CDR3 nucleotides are TGTGCCAGCAGTTTTAGCGCTAGCGGGACTAGCACAGATATGCAGTATTTT.

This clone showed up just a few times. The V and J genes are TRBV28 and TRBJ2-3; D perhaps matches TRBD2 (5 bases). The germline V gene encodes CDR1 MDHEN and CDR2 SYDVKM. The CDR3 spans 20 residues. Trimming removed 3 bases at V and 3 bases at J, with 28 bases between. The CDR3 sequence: CASSFKDFGAAGSGTDTQYF. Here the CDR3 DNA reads TGTGCCAGCAGTTTTAAGGACTTTGGCGCAGCCGGTTCGGGGACAGATACGCAGTATTTT.

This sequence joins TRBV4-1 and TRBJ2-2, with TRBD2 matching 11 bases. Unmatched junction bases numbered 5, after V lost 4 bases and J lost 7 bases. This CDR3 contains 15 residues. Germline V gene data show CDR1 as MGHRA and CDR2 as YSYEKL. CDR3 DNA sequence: TGCGCCAGCAGCCCCCTAGCGGGAGGAGTCGGGGAGCTGTTTTTT. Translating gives CASSPLAGGVGELFF.

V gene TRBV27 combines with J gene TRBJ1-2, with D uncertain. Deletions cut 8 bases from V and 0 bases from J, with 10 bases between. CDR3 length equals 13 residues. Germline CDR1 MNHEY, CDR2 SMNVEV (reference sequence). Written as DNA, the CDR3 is TGTGCCAGCGCGCCCAGTCCTAACTATGGCTACACCTTC. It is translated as CASAPSPNYGYTF.

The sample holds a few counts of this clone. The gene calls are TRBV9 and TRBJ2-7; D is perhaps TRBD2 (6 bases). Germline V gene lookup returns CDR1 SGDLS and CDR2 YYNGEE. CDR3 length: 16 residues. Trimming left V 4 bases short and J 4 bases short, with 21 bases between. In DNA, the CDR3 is TGTGCCAGCAGCATCCTCGGGGGAGCCAGGCGGTACGAGCAGTACTTC. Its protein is CASSILGGARRYEQYF.

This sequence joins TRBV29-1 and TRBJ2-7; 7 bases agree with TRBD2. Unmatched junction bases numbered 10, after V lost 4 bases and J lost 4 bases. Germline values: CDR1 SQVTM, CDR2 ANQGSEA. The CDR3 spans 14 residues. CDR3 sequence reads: CSVGPSGPSYEQYF. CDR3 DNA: TGCAGCGTTGGCCCTAGCGGCCCCTCTTACGAGCAGTACTTC.

CDR3 residues: CAWSSGTLYEQYF. CDR3 in DNA: TGTGCCTGGAGTTCCGGGACACTCTACGAGCAGTACTTC. The chain employs TRBV30 and TRBJ2-7; the D gene is possibly TRBD1 (6 bases). This CDR3 is 13 amino acids long. Germline lookup yields CDR1 GTSNPN and CDR2 SVGIG (reference sequence). V shed 2 bases and J shed 3 bases, with 11 bases lying between them.